There are a few counts of the clone carrying this TCR beta chain. This sample stems from a study of T cell clones after liver transplantation. On the study more broadly: In this trial, immunosuppression withdrawal was attempted within 2 years of liver transplant.

Produced via immunoSEQ multiplex PCR; TCRdb's table is partial and in-frame only. Counted here are 55,000 to 75,000 clones, 70% occurring once; the ten biggest clones make up 2.8%. Germline V CDR1 and CDR2: MNHNS, SASEGT. This CDR3 comprises 15 residues. The germline V and J ends were trimmed by 5 bases and 0 bases, with 13 bases remaining between them. Thawed unstimulated PBMCs were FACS-sorted by CD3, CD4 and CD8 into two populations. This TCR came from a human patient who received a liver transplant. These T cells may partly come from the graft donor. This chain links TRBV6-1 with TRBJ1-1; tentatively, D is TRBD1 (5 bases). The material was CD4+ T cells from blood, obtained at the approximately 16-month timepoint. The CDR3 nucleotides are TGTGCCAGCAGTAGGGGCGGTCCTATGAACACTGAAGCTTTCTTT. Protein sequence: CASSRGGPMNTEAFF.